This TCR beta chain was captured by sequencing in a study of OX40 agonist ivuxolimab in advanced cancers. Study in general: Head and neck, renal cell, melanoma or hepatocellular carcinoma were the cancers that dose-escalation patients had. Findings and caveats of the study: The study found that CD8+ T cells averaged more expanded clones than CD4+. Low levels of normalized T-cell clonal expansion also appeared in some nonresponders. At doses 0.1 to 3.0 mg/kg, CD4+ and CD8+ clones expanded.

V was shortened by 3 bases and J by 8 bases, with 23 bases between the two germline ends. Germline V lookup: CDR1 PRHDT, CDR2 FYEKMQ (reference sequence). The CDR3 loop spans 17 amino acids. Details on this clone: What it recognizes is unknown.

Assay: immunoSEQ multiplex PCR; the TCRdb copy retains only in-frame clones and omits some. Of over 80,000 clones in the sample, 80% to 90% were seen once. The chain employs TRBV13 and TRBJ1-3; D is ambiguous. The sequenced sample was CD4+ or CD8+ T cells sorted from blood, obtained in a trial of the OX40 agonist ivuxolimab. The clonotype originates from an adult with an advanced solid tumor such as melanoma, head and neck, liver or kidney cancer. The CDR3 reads CASSFSPGEGTLDTIYF. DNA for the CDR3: TGTGCCAGCAGCTTTTCCCCCGGGGAAGGTACCCTAGACACCATATATTTT.